The 5 T cell receptor beta chains below were found in one sample sequenced in a study of T cell responses to AZD1222 COVID-19 vaccine. Clones were read by immunoSEQ multiplex PCR, and TCRdb kept only the in-frame ones, dropping some. The sample lists about 130,000 clones, less than 90% occurring once. The material was peripheral blood, obtained on day 0 of AZD1222 vaccination. Receptor source: an adult in good health.

This clone was seen a handful of times. V gene TRBV2 combines with J gene TRBJ2-2; D is unclear. Germline assignment: CDR1 SNHLY and CDR2 FYNNEI. V was pared by 8 bases and J by 2 bases, with 6 bases between. The CDR3 is made up of 12 amino acids. Here the CDR3 DNA reads TGTGCCAGCGGCAGAAACACCGGGGAGCTGTTTTTT. Protein: CASGRNTGELFF.

This clone showed up just a few times. The chain recombines TRBV4-3 with TRBJ2-7; D possibly corresponds to TRBD1 (5 bases). Germline CDR1 LGHNA, CDR2 YSLEER. The CDR3 spans 14 residues. Trimming shortened V by 0 bases and J by 6 bases, and 12 bases separated the two germline ends. The CDR3 coding sequence is TGCGCCAGCAGCCAAGATAGCAGGGCAGGCGAGCAGTACTTC. Protein: CASSQDSRAGEQYF.

The V gene is TRBV5-1, the J gene TRBJ1-6; D remains unclear. V was trimmed by 4 bases and J by 6 bases, leaving 14 bases between them. The germline V gene has CDR1 SGHRS and CDR2 YFSETQ. The CDR3 totals 15 residues. This CDR3 reads CASSPREAGNSPLHF. DNA for the CDR3: TGCGCCAGCAGCCCCCGGGAAGCGGGTAATTCACCCCTCCACTTT.

The chain recombines TRBV9 with TRBJ2-1; 7 bases are shared with TRBD1. The CDR3 has 15 residues. J lost 2 bases, V lost 4 bases, and 6 bases had no gene match. Germline V gene data show CDR1 as SGDLS and CDR2 as YYNGEE. CDR3 coding DNA: TGTGCCAGCAGCTCCTGGACAGGAACCTACAATGAGCAGTTCTTC. This translates into CASSSWTGTYNEQFF.

The chain combines TRBV7-3 with TRBJ2-3; unclear D gene. The germline V gene encodes CDR1 SGHTA and CDR2 FQGTGA. Trimming left V 5 bases short and J 5 bases short, with 5 bases between. The CDR3 loop spans 11 amino acids. CDR3: CASSMGDTQYF. The CDR3 nucleotides are TGTGCCAGCAGCATGGGAGATACGCAGTATTTT.